The 22 T cell receptor beta chains below come from one sample, sequenced in a study of cytomegalovirus exposure and HLA in healthy donors. Primers: 60 Vbeta forward and 13 Jbeta reverse. Sequenced by immunoSEQ multiplex PCR; TCRdb stores in-frame clones only, minus some. The sample holds approximately 120,000 clones, 73% seen once. The specimen was PBMCs. Receptor source: a man aged 40-55 years in good health and CMV-seronegative.

The rearrangement uses TRBV4-2 and TRBJ2-2; D remains unclear. V lost 0 bases, J lost 4 bases, and 9 bases lay in between. The CDR3 length is 15 residues. Germline V gene data show CDR1 as LGHNA and CDR2 as YNFKEQ. For the CDR3, the DNA is TGTGCCAGCAGCCAAGAGACTGAAGGCACCGGGGAGCTGTTTTTT. Translating it yields CASSQETEGTGELFF.

A few counts support this clone. The rearrangement uses TRBV10-3 and TRBJ2-3; no clear D. Trimming cost V 10 bases and J 0 bases, with 14 bases left between them. Germline CDR1 reads ENHRY; CDR2 reads SYGVKD. The CDR3 has 14 amino acids. The CDR3: CATRGVLSTDTQYF. CDR3 nucleotide sequence: TGTGCCACGCGAGGCGTCTTAAGCACAGATACGCAGTATTTT.

V gene TRBV27 combines with J gene TRBJ2-4; 14 nucleotides match TRBD2. The CDR3 runs to 17 residues. Germline loops: CDR1 MNHEY, CDR2 SMNVEV (reference sequence). V gave up 6 bases and J gave up 0 bases; unmatched junction bases: 4. The CDR3 DNA is TGTGCCAGCAGCAGGACTAGCGGGGGGACAGCCAAAAACATTCAGTACTTC. The encoded protein is CASSRTSGGTAKNIQYF.

CDR3 region: CASSAELAGPYEQYF. The CDR3 DNA reads TGTGCCAGTAGTGCAGAACTAGCGGGACCTTACGAGCAGTACTTC. The genes are TRBV19 and TRBJ2-7; 10 bases are shared with TRBD2. After removal of 5 bases from V and 4 bases from J, the junction contained 8 bases not matched to a gene. Germline CDR1 LNHDA, CDR2 SQIVND (reference sequence). The CDR3 loop spans 15 amino acids.

This clone showed up just a few times. The chain uses TRBV19 and TRBJ1-1; D not resolved. The CDR3 runs 13 residues. Germline loops: CDR1 LNHDA, CDR2 SQIVND (reference sequence). V was shortened by 6 bases and J by 8 bases, with 16 bases between the two germline ends. The DNA of the CDR3 is TGTGCCAGTAGCCGCCGGGGAGTTACCGAAGCTTTCTTT. It is translated as CASSRRGVTEAFF.

Turning to this clone: This CDR3 is missing its conserved last phenylalanine or tryptophan, likely due to a read error. This chain links TRBV30 with TRBJ2-2, with 10 bases that match TRBD1. Germline loops: CDR1 GTSNPN, CDR2 SVGIG (reference sequence). V lost 0 bases to trimming and J lost 7 bases; unmatched junction nucleotides: 5. The CDR3 consists of 15 residues. The CDR3 coding sequence is TGTGCCTGGAGTGTTGGGACAGGGGTTGGCGGGGAGCTGTTTTGC. Its translation is CAWSVGTGVGGELFC.

The chain is built from TRBV27 and TRBJ2-7; 11 nucleotides match TRBD2. J lost 1 base, V lost 5 bases, and 4 bases had no gene match. CDR1 MNHEY and CDR2 SMNVEV come from the germline V gene (reference sequence). The CDR3 is 15 amino acids. CDR3 DNA: TGTGCCAGCAGTGTAGCGGGGGGGTCTTCCTACGAGCAGTACTTC. Its translation is CASSVAGGSSYEQYF.

The rearrangement links TRBV27 to TRBJ2-3; D is possibly TRBD2 (5 bases). With 4 bases removed from V and 6 bases from J, the gap between germline ends came to 8 bases. Germline values: CDR1 MNHEY, CDR2 SMNVEV (reference sequence). This CDR3 has 12 amino acids. CDR3 bases: TGTGCCAGCAGTTCCACGGGGGATACGCAGTATTTT. Its protein is CASSSTGDTQYF.

The gene calls are TRBV5-1 and TRBJ2-3, with 11 bases that match TRBD2. The germline V gene has CDR1 SGHRS and CDR2 YFSETQ. The CDR3 contains 16 residues. Germline trimming cut 5 bases from V and 0 bases from J; bases unmatched to any gene: 5. The CDR3 DNA sequence: TGCGCCAGCAGTTTTAGCGGGGGGGTAAGCACAGATACGCAGTATTTT. This codes for CASSFSGGVSTDTQYF. Using reference TRBV5-1 and TRBJ2-3 for the parts outside the CDR3, the full variable domain is KAGVTQTPRYLIKTRGQQVTLSCSPISGHRSVSWYQQTPGQGLQFLFEYFSETQRNKGNFPGRFSGRQFSNSRSEMNVSTLELGDSALYLCASSFSGGVSTDTQYFGPGTRLTVL.

The gene calls are TRBV30 and TRBJ1-4, with a possible D match to TRBD1 (6 bases). The V gene's germline CDR1 is GTSNPN and CDR2 SVGIG (reference sequence). The germline V and J ends were trimmed by 7 bases and 4 bases, with 13 bases remaining between them. The CDR3 is 13 amino acids. The CDR3 spells CALSGADNEKLFF. The CDR3 coding sequence is TGTGCCTTGTCAGGGGCGGATAATGAAAAACTGTTTTTT.

The rearrangement links TRBV5-1 to TRBJ2-7; weak D call: TRBD2 (6 bases). In germline, CDR1 is SGHRS, CDR2 YFSETQ. Trimming left V 1 base short and J 6 bases short, with 14 bases between. The CDR3 sequence is 14 residues long. In nucleotides, the CDR3 is TGCGCCAGCAGCTTGCAACTAGCATTAGGCGAGCAGTACTTC. Encoded protein: CASSLQLALGEQYF.

This clone was detected a few times. The V and J genes are TRBV29-1 and TRBJ2-7; TRBD2 aligns across 8 bases. V shed 6 bases, J shed 0 bases, and the junction held 10 bases outside the gene matches. CDR1 and CDR2 (germline): SQVTM, ANQGSEA. This CDR3 is 15 amino acids long. The chain's CDR3 is CSVGGGAGVSYEQYF. CDR3 coding DNA: TGCAGCGTGGGGGGGGGAGCGGGGGTCTCCTACGAGCAGTACTTC.

The V gene is TRBV28, the J gene TRBJ1-4, with D perhaps TRBD1 (5 bases). The CDR3 length is 14 residues. Trimming took 4 bases from V and 6 from J, leaving 12 bases between them. In germline, CDR1 is MDHEN, CDR2 SYDVKM. The CDR3 DNA is TGTGCCAGCAGTTCTAGGGGTGGCTATGAAAAACTGTTTTTT. Translated, it gives CASSSRGGYEKLFF.

The rearrangement uses TRBV15 and TRBJ1-2; D is unclear. CDR1 is LNHNV and CDR2 is YYDKDF in the germline V gene (reference sequence). The CDR3 consists of 14 residues. Trimming took off 1 base at V and 2 bases at J, with 8 bases between the two ends. In DNA form, the CDR3 reads TGTGCCACCAGCAGAGGAGGAGAAAACTATGGCTACACCTTC. It yields the protein CATSRGGENYGYTF.

This clone was counted once. The chain joins TRBV5-6 to TRBJ2-5, with 8 positions matching TRBD1. The V and J ends lost 1 base and 4 bases, in that order; junction bases with no gene match: 9. The CDR3 has 16 residues. Looked up from germline, CDR1 is SGHDT and CDR2 is YYEEEE. The CDR3 region is CASSLLRGLGGETQYF. The CDR3 DNA follows: TGTGCCAGCAGCTTGCTCAGGGGGCTTGGGGGAGAGACCCAGTACTTC.

The chain couples TRBV7-3 to TRBJ2-1, with 9 bases fitting TRBD2. J gave up 9 bases and V 2 bases, and 8 bases lay outside the gene matches. The length of the CDR3 is 15 residues. Germline CDR1 is SGHTA and CDR2 is FQGTGA. This CDR3 reads CASSLGGGGAAEQFF. The CDR3 DNA reads TGTGCCAGCAGCTTAGGGGGCGGGGGGGCCGCTGAGCAGTTCTTC.

As DNA, the CDR3 is TGCAGCGTTTTGGGACAGGGGATGAGGGAAAAACTGTTTTTT. This sequence encodes CSVLGQGMREKLFF. The rearrangement uses TRBV29-1 and TRBJ1-4; 10 bases are a match to TRBD1. The CDR3 has 14 residues. V was clipped by 5 bases and J by 8 bases; unmatched bases: 8. Germline V gene lookup returns CDR1 SQVTM and CDR2 ANQGSEA.

The chain has TRBV27 and TRBJ2-5, with TRBD1 as a possible D gene (6 bases). V was clipped by 4 bases and J by 5 bases, with 14 bases between them. Germline V gene sequence: CDR1 MNHEY, CDR2 SMNVEV (reference sequence). The length of the CDR3 is 14 residues. CDR3 sequence (DNA): TGTGCCAGCAGTTACTACAGGGAAATGGAGACCCAGTACTTC. Translation gives CASSYYREMETQYF.

V and J are TRBV6-5 and TRBJ1-5; no clear D gene. Trimming pared 2 bases from V and 2 bases from J, leaving 7 bases between. Germline CDR1 reads MNHEY; CDR2 reads SVGAGI. This CDR3 comprises 14 residues. The CDR3 DNA sequence: TGTGCCAGCAGTTACGGAGCGGGCAATCAGCCCCAGCATTTT. Amino acid sequence: CASSYGAGNQPQHF.

The chain uses TRBV9 and TRBJ1-5; D uncertain. The CDR3 sequence is 15 residues long. Between the trimmed V and J ends, which lost 0 bases and 0 bases, there was a span of 7 bases. CDR1 SGDLS and CDR2 YYNGEE come from the germline V gene. CDR3 region: CASSVDSHSNQPQHF. The CDR3 region has the DNA TGTGCCAGCAGCGTAGACAGCCATAGCAATCAGCCCCAGCATTTT.

J is TRBJ2-2 and V is TRBV6-4, with a tentative D call TRBD2 (5 bases). CDR1 and CDR2 from the germline V gene are MRHNA and SNTAGT. Deletions cut 8 bases from V and 7 bases from J, with 17 bases between. The CDR3 has 14 amino acids. CDR3 in amino acids: CASSRLSGSGELFF. The CDR3 nucleotides are TGTGCCAGCTCAAGACTGAGTGGGAGCGGGGAGCTGTTTTTT.

The chain couples TRBV5-6 to TRBJ1-2; the match to TRBD1 covers 8 bases. In germline, CDR1 is SGHDT, CDR2 YYEEEE. V gave up 0 bases and J gave up 8 bases; unmatched junction bases: 3. This CDR3 has 13 residues. CDR3 loop: CASSLERQGGYTF. CDR3 in DNA: TGTGCCAGCAGCTTGGAGCGACAGGGGGGCTACACCTTC.